A single sample gave rise to the 12 T cell receptor beta chains below, sequenced in a study of graft-versus-host responses after intestinal transplantation. Researchers placed 200,000 CFSE-labeled responder cells in culture with 200,000 irradiated, violet-dye-labeled stimulator cells. The data were produced by immunoSEQ multiplex PCR, yet TCRdb's version contains in-frame clones alone and is incomplete. Among about 22,000 clones listed, around two fifths were seen once. This sample comprised alloreactive CD8+ T cells from a mixed lymphocyte reaction culture, obtained before intestinal transplant. Documented subset: CFSE-low proliferating T cells sorted from approximately six-day pre-transplant mixed lymphocyte reaction (GvH or HvG direction). The origin of the receptors is a human patient who received an intestinal transplant.

In this sample, this clone turned up a few times. V usage is TRBV6-1 and J usage is TRBJ1-2; D remains unclear. V gave up 5 bases and J gave up 4 bases, with 11 bases separating them. The CDR3 is 13 amino acids. Looked up from germline, CDR1 is MNHNS and CDR2 is SASEGT. The CDR3, as DNA: TGTGCCAGCAGTTTAGGACCGATCTATGGCTACACCTTC. This gives the protein CASSLGPIYGYTF.

By sample share, this clone is medium-sized. V gene TRBV19 combines with J gene TRBJ2-7; 7 bases are a match to TRBD1. J lost 7 bases, V lost 4 bases, and 7 bases had no gene match. CDR3 length equals 13 residues. Germline-derived CDR1 and CDR2 are LNHDA and SQIVND (reference sequence). The CDR3: CASSSTGAREQYF. For the CDR3, the DNA is TGTGCCAGTAGTAGCACAGGGGCCCGTGAGCAGTACTTC.

The V and J genes are TRBV4-2 and TRBJ1-5, with D possibly matching TRBD1 (5 bases). Per the germline V gene, CDR1 is LGHNA and CDR2 is YNFKEQ. The CDR3 has 17 amino acids. V was clipped by 0 bases and J by 4 bases, with 16 bases between them. DNA of the CDR3: TGTGCCAGCAGCCAAGAGGGGGGGTCAGGGCGGAATCAGCCCCAGCATTTT. As protein: CASSQEGGSGRNQPQHF.

V gene TRBV20-1 combines with J gene TRBJ2-1; D perhaps matches TRBD2 (6 bases). CDR3 length: 11 residues. The germline gives CDR1 DFQATT, CDR2 SNEGSKA (reference sequence). The CDR3 protein is CKTGLYNEQFF. The DNA for the CDR3 is TGCAAAACGGGACTGTACAATGAGCAGTTCTTC.

V is TRBV27 and J is TRBJ2-3; D is unclear. The V end was cut by 8 bases, the J end by 4 bases, with 19 bases between. In germline, CDR1 is MNHEY, CDR2 SMNVEV (reference sequence). The CDR3 totals 15 residues. The CDR3 DNA is TGTGCCAGCGGCAATAGGATGGGGTTCGCAGATACGCAGTATTTT. Protein product: CASGNRMGFADTQYF.

This clone was picked up a small number of times. The V gene is TRBV9, the J gene TRBJ2-7, with 7 nucleotides matching TRBD2. The CDR3 is made up of 15 amino acids. Germline V gene data show CDR1 as SGDLS and CDR2 as YYNGEE. The J segment lost 0 bases and the V segment lost 1 base, leaving 4 bases of the junction unmatched. Here the CDR3 reads CASSVRGGSSYEQYF. In DNA form, the CDR3 reads TGTGCCAGCAGCGTACGGGGAGGGAGCTCCTACGAGCAGTACTTC.

The chain employs TRBV25-1 and TRBJ2-5; tentative D call: TRBD2 (5 bases). Germline V gene sequence: CDR1 MGHDK, CDR2 SYGVNS. The CDR3 loop spans 12 amino acids. V shed 5 bases and J shed 9 bases, with 13 bases lying between them. The CDR3 bases are TGTGCCAGCAGTCCGGCGGTCGGGGCCCAGTACTTC. It yields the protein CASSPAVGAQYF.

This clone was counted between two and nine times. J is TRBJ2-7 and V is TRBV6-6; 7 bases match TRBD1. This CDR3 has 15 amino acids. Germline values: CDR1 MNHNY, CDR2 SVGAGI (reference sequence). Unmatched junction bases numbered 5, after V lost 0 bases and J lost 3 bases. CDR3 sequence reads: CASSYSTGISYEQYF. The CDR3 nucleotides are TGTGCCAGCAGTTACTCGACAGGGATTAGCTACGAGCAGTACTTC.

This clone was recorded a few times. The chain recombines TRBV4-1 with TRBJ1-2; 8 bases fit TRBD1. Germline values: CDR1 MGHRA, CDR2 YSYEKL. The CDR3 totals 15 residues. The V gene end was trimmed by 4 bases and the J gene end by 8 bases; junction bases not matched to a gene: 12. The CDR3 DNA follows: TGCGCCAGCAGCCTTAACAGGGGGGCCCCGGGGGGCTACACCTTC. The encoded protein is CASSLNRGAPGGYTF.

This clone is labeled large. This chain uses TRBV21-1 with TRBJ2-7. TRBV21-1 counts as a pseudogene. There are 14 residues in the CDR3. The CDR3: CASSKRRHSYEQYF. Written as DNA, the CDR3 is TGTGCCAGCAGCAAACGTCGGCATTCCTACGAGCAGTACTTC.

This clone was observed a handful of times. The chain is built from TRBV5-1 and TRBJ2-3, with D hard to call. Germline loops: CDR1 SGHRS, CDR2 YFSETQ. V lost 0 bases to trimming and J lost 1 base, with 6 bases between them. This CDR3 has 14 residues. This CDR3 is CASSLASGTDTQYF. The CDR3 coding sequence is TGCGCCAGCAGCTTGGCCTCAGGCACAGATACGCAGTATTTT.

This chain links TRBV4-1 with TRBJ2-3, with 14 nucleotides matching TRBD2. This CDR3 has 17 amino acids. The trim removed 0 bases at V and 5 bases at J, leaving 4 bases unmatched. Germline CDR1 is MGHRA and CDR2 is YSYEKL. The CDR3 DNA follows: TGCGCCAGCAGCCAAGATTGGGGACTAGCGGGAGAAGATACGCAGTATTTT. Encoded protein: CASSQDWGLAGEDTQYF.